The source of this T cell receptor beta chain is a study of human T cells and chemical hapten exposure. Overall study context: Patch tests put 0.01% DPC on the upper back, read at 6 days.

This clonotype has more than one count but fewer than ten. The antigen remains undetermined. It was the library that attached unique molecular identifiers to individual cDNA molecules. One entry per CDR3 protein, called by TCRdb with MiXCR from the RACE reads. The repertoire holds 200,000 to 300,000 distinct CDR3 sequences, with about 8.6% as singletons. Study-wide results and limits: More PT1 expanded TCRs went with higher patch test scores.

With 1 base removed from V and 11 bases from J, the gap between germline ends came to 23 bases. CDR3 length: 16 amino acids. Germline V lookup: CDR1 SGHAT, CDR2 FQNNGV. The time point was: pre-sensitization, week 0. Treatment described: therapeutic diphenylcyclopropenone sensitization with weekly scalp DPC. The chain recombines TRBV11-2 with TRBJ1-1, with D unclear. This specimen consisted of whole blood, obtained in connection with sensitization to the hapten diphenylcyclopropenone (DPC). The receptor comes from a woman aged 40 to 50 with alopecia areata. Some clones in this sample may be carry-over from other donors' samples. The CDR3 DNA is TGTGCCAGCAGCTTAGGGAGCACCGGAGGAAGCTTCCGGGCTTTCTTT. This sequence encodes CASSLGSTGGSFRAFF.